This T cell receptor beta chain was retrieved from a study of cytomegalovirus exposure and HLA in healthy donors. Study-level findings and limits: It is likely that the observed cluster of highly shared sequence variants was a sequencing artifact. Later, an analysis found that common viral pathogens appeared to be linked with several of the most significant clusters. Immune exposure information available was restricted to CMV serostatus.

Both 60 Vbeta primers and 13 Jbeta primers went into the PCR. The protocol was immunoSEQ multiplex PCR, while the TCRdb copy is restricted to in-frame clones and leaves out a portion. The sample carries some 96,000 clones, 60% to 80% recorded once. The germline V gene encodes CDR1 ENHRY and CDR2 SYGVKD. The CDR3 has 16 residues. V gave up 2 bases and J gave up 1 base, with 14 bases separating them. As regards this clone: What it binds is unknown.

The specimen sequenced was PBMCs. The sequence derives from a man between 60 and 75 years old in good health and CMV-seronegative. This chain joins TRBV10-3 and TRBJ1-1; a possible D gene is TRBD1 (5 bases). The CDR3 spells CAISEIDREPNTEAFF. CDR3 nucleotide sequence: TGTGCCATCAGTGAGATAGACAGAGAACCGAACACTGAAGCTTTCTTT.